This passage covers 17 T cell receptor beta chains from one sample sequenced in a study of T cells in Graves' hyperthyroidism and ophthalmopathy. TCR beta CDR3 region amplification was performed from RNA transcripts. A first-round RT-PCR of the TCR CDR3 used the HTBI primer set. TCRdb processed the multiplex PCR reads anew with MiXCR; each CDR3 protein has one entry. Of hundreds of thousands of distinct CDR3 sequences in the sample, 12% to 15% were seen once. The sequencing input was blood. These receptors all stem from a woman between 18 and 29 years old with Graves' hyperthyroidism.

The rearrangement uses TRBV6-2 or TRBV6-3 and TRBJ2-7; a weak D match, TRBD2 (6 bases). CDR3 length equals 14 residues. V lost 6 bases, J lost 3 bases, and 15 bases lay in between. CDR1 MNHEY and CDR2 SVGEGT come from the germline V gene. The CDR3 spells CASRPPGDFYEQYF. The DNA of the CDR3 is TGTGCCAGCAGACCCCCGGGGGACTTCTACGAGCAGTACTTC.

The genes are TRBV29-1 and TRBJ2-2; TRBD2 agrees at 10 bases. CDR3 length: 16 amino acids. In germline, CDR1 is SQVTM, CDR2 ANQGSEA. Losses at the gene ends were 6 bases for V and 0 bases for J; bases not matched to a gene: 7. CDR3 coding DNA: TGCAGCGTCTCCGGAACTAGCGGGGCGAACACCGGGGAGCTGTTTTTT. It codes for CSVSGTSGANTGELFF.

The chain recombines TRBV7-2 with TRBJ2-7; a possible D gene is TRBD1 (7 bases). The V end was cut by 1 base, the J end by 7 bases, with 17 bases between. This CDR3 has 15 residues. Germline V gives CDR1 SGHTA, CDR2 FQGNSA. The CDR3 loop reads CASSLEGAAGCEQYF. CDR3 coding DNA: TGTGCCAGCAGCTTAGAGGGGGCCGCGGGATGTGAGCAGTACTTC.

This clonotype was seen a handful of times. The rearrangement links TRBV20-1 to TRBJ2-4; 15 nucleotides match TRBD2. The CDR3 has 20 amino acids. V was pared by 1 base and J by 0 bases, with 10 bases of the junction left unmatched. From germline, CDR1 is DFQATT and CDR2 SNEGSKA (reference sequence). DNA for the CDR3: TGCAGTGCTAGAGGTTCCGGGACTAGCGGGAGGTCTACAGCCAAAAACATTCAGTACTTC. Amino acid sequence: CSARGSGTSGRSTAKNIQYF.

This clonotype was recorded at least ten times. The chain has TRBV24-1 and TRBJ2-2; 14 bases match TRBD2. Per the germline V gene, CDR1 is KGHDR and CDR2 is SFDVKD. The CDR3 spans 18 residues. The V segment lost 3 bases and the J segment 4 bases; nucleotides outside the gene matches: 6. This chain's CDR3 is CATSDGLAGGLTTGELFF. In DNA form, the CDR3 reads TGTGCCACCAGTGATGGACTAGCGGGAGGCCTCACCACCGGGGAGCTGTTTTTT.

This clonotype was observed at least ten times. The chain recombines TRBV2 with TRBJ1-1, with D unclear. This CDR3 spans 12 amino acids. Germline V lookup: CDR1 SNHLY, CDR2 FYNNEI. Between the trimmed V and J ends, which lost 7 bases and 5 bases, there was a span of 11 bases. The CDR3 sequence: CASIPGGTEAFF. In DNA, the CDR3 is TGTGCCAGCATCCCCGGAGGGACTGAAGCTTTCTTT.

There are many counts of this clonotype. The chain is built from TRBV7-3 and TRBJ2-7, with 10 bases matching TRBD2. This CDR3 has 15 residues. V was clipped by 5 bases and J by 2 bases; unmatched bases: 6. Germline lookup yields CDR1 SGHTA and CDR2 FQGTGA. CDR3 protein: CASSPSGSGAYEQYF. CDR3 bases: TGTGCCAGCAGCCCTAGCGGGAGTGGGGCCTACGAGCAGTACTTC.

This clonotype has just a few counts. V usage is TRBV29-1 and J usage is TRBJ2-1; 16 bases fit TRBD2. Germline V CDR1 and CDR2: SQVTM, ANQGSEA. With V trimmed by 3 bases and J by 12 bases, 5 bases remained unmatched. The CDR3 has 14 residues. The chain's CDR3 is CSVEGLAGGPGQFF. In nucleotides, the CDR3 is TGCAGCGTTGAGGGACTAGCGGGAGGGCCTGGGCAGTTCTTC.

This clonotype showed up many times. CDR3 in DNA: TGCAGTGCTAGAGTGGGGGGGCGACGCACTGAAGCTTTCTTT. This sequence encodes CSARVGGRRTEAFF. The chain recombines TRBV20-1 with TRBJ1-1, with a tentative D call TRBD1 (6 bases). Germline CDR1 is DFQATT and CDR2 is SNEGSKA (reference sequence). The CDR3 is 14 amino acids. V was trimmed by 1 base and J by 4 bases, leaving 13 bases between them.

This clonotype has only a few counts. The V gene is TRBV19, the J gene TRBJ2-2; D remains unclear. CDR1 and CDR2 (germline): LNHDA, SQIVND (reference sequence). With 0 bases removed from V and 7 bases from J, the gap between germline ends came to 9 bases. The CDR3 is 14 amino acids. In nucleotides, the CDR3 is TGTGCCAGTAGTATAGATGGGATCGGCGGGGAGCTGTTTTTT. Translating it yields CASSIDGIGGELFF.

This clonotype showed up many times. V and J are TRBV4-1 and TRBJ1-2; D gene unclear. V was pared by 1 base and J by 0 bases, with 9 bases between. The CDR3 runs to 15 residues. Germline V CDR1 and CDR2: MGHRA, YSYEKL. The CDR3 spells CASSQVLTSNYGYTF. The CDR3, as DNA: TGCGCCAGCAGCCAAGTCCTTACTTCTAACTATGGCTACACCTTC.

The table lists this clonotype with many counts. The J gene is TRBJ2-7, the V gene TRBV12-3 or TRBV12-4, with D unclear. The CDR3 loop spans 15 amino acids. V gave up 0 bases and J gave up 5 bases, with 14 bases separating them. The chain's CDR3 is CASSLAVEAVHEQYF. The DNA for the CDR3 is TGTGCCAGCAGTTTAGCGGTGGAAGCCGTTCACGAGCAGTACTTC.

In its sample, this clonotype was seen many times. One junction end disagrees with the germline gene, perhaps due to a read error. This sequence joins TRBV20-1 and TRBJ2-1, with D perhaps matching TRBD1 or TRBD2 (5 bases each). CDR3 length equals 15 residues. The germline V gene has CDR1 DFQATT and CDR2 SNEGSKA (reference sequence). Here the CDR3 reads CSAGEWGSSYNEQFF. The CDR3 DNA is TGCAGTGCTGGAGAATGGGGGAGCTCCTACAATGAGCAGTTCTTC.

This clonotype was recorded many times. This chain links TRBV5-5 with TRBJ2-1; tentative D call: TRBD1 (6 bases). Germline CDR1 and CDR2: SGHKS and YYEKEE (reference sequence). V dropped 3 bases and J dropped 4 bases, with 11 bases sitting between them. This CDR3 comprises 14 residues. Here the CDR3 reads CASSWGLAYNEQFF. For the CDR3, the DNA is TGTGCCAGCAGCTGGGGGCTAGCTTACAATGAGCAGTTCTTC.

This chain links TRBV7-2 with TRBJ2-3; 9 bases match TRBD2. After removal of 7 bases from V and 11 bases from J, the junction contained 16 bases not matched to a gene. In germline, CDR1 is SGHTA, CDR2 FQGNSA. CDR3 length: 15 residues. The DNA for the CDR3 is TGTGCCAGCACCAATTATCAAGGCGGGAGGGCCGGGCAGTATTTT. Its translation is CASTNYQGGRAGQYF.

This clonotype was detected ten times or more. This chain connects TRBV20-1 to TRBJ1-2, with D perhaps TRBD1 (5 bases). This CDR3 comprises 14 residues. CDR1 is DFQATT, CDR2 SNEGSKA, per germline (reference sequence). Trimming stripped 1 base from V and 4 bases from J, with 13 bases between. The CDR3 here is CSARGVGQGYGYTF. In DNA, the CDR3 is TGCAGTGCTAGAGGGGTGGGGCAGGGCTATGGCTACACCTTC.

This clonotype was seen only a few times. The chain links TRBV14 to TRBJ1-1; tentative D call: TRBD1 (5 bases). The CDR3 sequence is 19 residues long. The ends were cut back, 0 bases at V and 0 bases at J, with 20 bases in the middle. CDR1 and CDR2 from the germline V gene are SGHDN and FVKESK. In DNA, the CDR3 is TGTGCCAGCAGCCAAGAAGGATTCTTGCCCAGGGTTTTGAACACTGAAGCTTTCTTT. Its translation is CASSQEGFLPRVLNTEAFF.